This is a list of T cell receptor beta chains from one sample in a study of blood T cell repertoires in COVID-19. TCRdb's copy holds only in-frame clones and misses some; the assay was immunoSEQ multiplex PCR. The sample consists of tens of thousands of clones, 84% of them appearing once. Sequences were obtained from peripheral blood. The receptors originated from a man between 70 and 80 years old with acute or convalescent COVID-19. Each CDR3 is given with its conserved first and last residue. A D gene is named only where the DNA matches it firmly. Size is omitted from some rows. Given values are once, few, many or a class for expanded clones.

j_call,clone_size,v_call,d_call,cdr3_aa,cdr3_nt
TRBJ2-7,.,TRBV5-1,TRBD1,CASSTGQFEQYF,TGCGCCAGCAGCACGGGACAGTTTGAGCAGTACTTC
TRBJ1-1,.,TRBV28,.,CASSLAEVRTEAFF,TGTGCCAGCAGTTTAGCCGAGGTGAGGACTGAAGCTTTCTTT
TRBJ1-1,.,TRBV7-7,.,CASSLGTPPGAFF,TGTGCTAGCAGCTTAGGGACCCCGCCAGGGGCTTTCTTT
TRBJ2-7,.,TRBV30,.,CAWSREAPLEQYF,TGTGCCTGGAGTAGGGAGGCACCCTTGGAGCAGTACTTC
TRBJ2-7,.,TRBV5-6,.,CASSWLTNEQYF,TGTGCCAGCAGCTGGTTGACTAACGAGCAGTACTTC
TRBJ1-5,.,TRBV2,TRBD1,CASTTDRGGQPQHF,TGTGCCAGCACTACCGACAGGGGCGGTCAGCCCCAGCATTTT
TRBJ1-4,.,TRBV14,.,CASSSRGAANEKLFF,TGTGCCAGCAGCAGCCGGGGGGCAGCTAATGAAAAACTGTTTTTT
TRBJ2-7,.,TRBV11-1,TRBD1,CASSSRDRSYEQYF,TGTGCCAGCAGCTCCCGGGACAGATCCTACGAGCAGTACTTC
TRBJ2-5,.,TRBV28,TRBD1,CASSQIPGQQETQYF,TGTGCCAGCAGTCAAATACCGGGACAGCAAGAGACCCAGTACTTC
TRBJ1-2,.,TRBV5-4,TRBD1,CASSGTGFRYTF,TGTGCCAGCAGCGGGACAGGGTTTCGCTACACCTTC
TRBJ2-5,.,TRBV28,.,CASTDRETQYF,TGTGCCAGTACTGACAGGGAGACCCAGTACTTC
TRBJ2-5,.,TRBV19,TRBD1,CASSIQGAFQETQYF,TGTGCCAGTAGTATCCAGGGGGCTTTCCAAGAGACCCAGTACTTC
TRBJ1-2,.,TRBV4-3,.,CASSQESRAGGYTF,TGCGCCAGCAGCCAAGAAAGCAGGGCGGGGGGCTACACCTTC
TRBJ2-2,once,TRBV19,.,CASRRTVGFGDTGELFF,TGTGCCAGTAGGCGGACAGTTGGATTCGGGGACACCGGGGAGCTGTTTTTT
TRBJ2-7,few,TRBV28,TRBD2,CASSAGVAGAYEQYF,TGTGCCAGCAGCGCCGGGGTAGCGGGAGCGTACGAGCAGTACTTC
TRBJ1-1,.,TRBV15,.,CATSRDRNTEAFF,TGTGCCACCAGCAGAGATCGGAACACTGAAGCTTTCTTT
TRBJ1-5,.,TRBV6-1,.,CASSEGRWGPGYNQPQHF,TGTGCCAGCAGTGAGGGGCGTTGGGGCCCAGGATACAATCAGCCCCAGCATTTT
TRBJ2-3,.,TRBV13,.,CASSLGGSTDTQYF,TGTGCCAGCAGCTTAGGCGGTAGCACAGATACGCAGTATTTT
TRBJ2-1,.,TRBV3-1/TRBV3-2,.,CASSQNSGQNEQFF,TGTGCCAGCAGCCAGAACTCTGGACAGAATGAGCAGTTCTTC
TRBJ2-3,.,TRBV13,.,CASSLEGHYRGTDTQYF,TGTGCCAGCAGCTTAGAGGGGCATTACAGGGGCACAGATACGCAGTATTTT
TRBJ2-2,.,TRBV5-1,TRBD1,CASSPNSGTGATGELFF,TGCGCCAGCAGCCCTAACTCCGGGACAGGGGCCACCGGGGAGCTGTTTTTT
TRBJ2-5,.,TRBV18,TRBD2,CASSPLRGEGETQYF,TGTGCCAGCTCACCTCTCCGGGGGGAAGGTGAGACCCAGTACTTC
TRBJ1-1,.,TRBV15,.,CATSSENRVTEAFF,TGTGCCACCAGCAGCGAAAACAGGGTCACTGAAGCTTTCTTT
TRBJ1-2,once,TRBV30,.,CARETVPNYGYTF,TGTGCCCGCGAGACAGTTCCGAACTATGGCTACACCTTC
TRBJ2-1,hyperexpanded,TRBV10-2,TRBD1,CASWGQGPYNEQFF,TGCGCCAGCTGGGGACAGGGACCCTACAATGAGCAGTTCTTC
TRBJ2-5,.,TRBV27,TRBD1,CASSHRGTTQYF,TGTGCCAGCAGCCACAGGGGAACGACCCAGTACTTC
TRBJ1-2,.,TRBV27,.,CASSPDSYGYTF,TGTGCCAGCAGTCCGGACAGCTATGGCTACACCTTC
TRBJ1-6,.,TRBV15,TRBD1,CATTRDRGNSPLHF,TGTGCCACCACAAGGGACAGGGGTAATTCACCCCTCCACTTT
TRBJ2-2,once,TRBV7-3,TRBD1,CASSLFRTGSGELFF,TGTGCCAGCAGCTTATTCAGGACAGGGAGCGGGGAGCTGTTTTTT
TRBJ1-1,few,TRBV3-1/TRBV3-2,TRBD1,CASSLGQGMANTEAFF,TGTGCCAGCAGCCTGGGACAGGGGATGGCGAACACTGAAGCTTTCTTT
TRBJ2-1,.,TRBV5-1,TRBD2,CASSLVGQRESGSWFF,TGCGCCAGCAGCTTGGTCGGCCAGCGGGAGAGCGGTTCGTGGTTCTTC
TRBJ1-5,.,TRBV5-1,TRBD1,CASSPQGANQPQHF,TGCGCCAGCAGCCCACAGGGGGCGAATCAGCCCCAGCATTTT
TRBJ2-1,.,TRBV30,TRBD2,CAWSVWRLADYNEQFF,TGTGCCTGGAGTGTATGGAGACTAGCGGATTACAATGAGCAGTTCTTC
TRBJ2-2,.,TRBV5-1,.,CASSLAQSPGELFF,TGCGCCAGCAGCTTGGCACAGTCCCCCGGGGAGCTGTTTTTT
TRBJ2-3,.,TRBV7-6,TRBD2,CASSLVSGGDTQYF,TGTGCCAGCAGCTTAGTTAGCGGGGGAGATACGCAGTATTTT
TRBJ2-3,.,TRBV14,.,CASSQAAVSTDTQYF,TGTGCCAGCAGCCAGGCAGCGGTTAGCACAGATACGCAGTATTTT
TRBJ1-5,few,TRBV5-1,.,CASSSGRDSNQPQHF,TGCGCCAGCAGCTCCGGGAGGGATAGCAATCAGCCCCAGCATTTT
TRBJ1-5,.,TRBV4-3,TRBD1,CASSQDHRGPQPQHF,TGCGCCAGCAGCCAAGATCACAGGGGGCCTCAGCCCCAGCATTTT
TRBJ2-2,few,TRBV25-1,.,CASSARANTGELFF,TGTGCCAGCAGTGCACGGGCGAACACCGGGGAGCTGTTTTTT
TRBJ2-7,.,TRBV29-1,TRBD2,CSVGLAGYEQYF,TGCAGCGTCGGACTAGCGGGGTACGAGCAGTACTTC
TRBJ2-1,.,TRBV27,TRBD2,CASSSRTSGRAREQFF,TGTGCCAGCAGTTCTCGGACTAGCGGGAGGGCCAGGGAGCAGTTCTTC
TRBJ2-1,.,TRBV9,.,CASSQGGQPYNEQFF,TGTGCCAGCAGCCAGGGGGGCCAACCCTACAATGAGCAGTTCTTC
TRBJ1-1,.,TRBV6-5,.,CATQGWDTEAFF,TGTGCCACCCAGGGATGGGACACTGAAGCTTTCTTT
TRBJ2-5,few,TRBV27,.,CASSPWGQGETQYF,TGTGCCAGCAGTCCATGGGGCCAGGGAGAGACCCAGTACTTC
TRBJ1-1,.,TRBV7-3,.,CASSLRVPSQGIMNTEAFF,TGTGCCAGCAGCTTAAGAGTCCCTTCACAGGGTATCATGAACACTGAAGCTTTCTTT
TRBJ2-7,.,TRBV27,TRBD1,CASSPSKGATGYEQYF,TGTGCCAGCAGTCCGAGTAAGGGGGCGACGGGATACGAGCAGTACTTC
TRBJ1-5,.,TRBV19,.,CASSPIDKNQPQHF,TGTGCCAGTAGCCCTATAGATAAGAATCAGCCCCAGCATTTT
TRBJ1-1,once,TRBV9,TRBD1,CASSFTSGQGVENTEAFF,TGTGCCAGCAGCTTCACCTCGGGACAGGGGGTGGAGAACACTGAAGCTTTCTTT
TRBJ2-3,.,TRBV7-2,.,CASSLGENADTQYF,TGTGCCAGCAGCTTAGGGGAGAACGCAGATACGCAGTATTTT
TRBJ2-2,.,TRBV19,TRBD2,CASSIGGGSSGELFF,TGTGCCAGTAGTATAGGGGGCGGGAGCTCCGGGGAGCTGTTTTTT
TRBJ1-2,.,TRBV10-3,.,CAISATGTMDYGYTF,TGTGCCATCAGTGCCACAGGGACTATGGACTATGGCTACACCTTC
TRBJ1-1,.,TRBV19,.,CASSMGKPSKAFF,TGTGCCAGTAGTATGGGCAAGCCGTCGAAAGCTTTCTTT
TRBJ2-1,.,TRBV18,.,CASSPGLGQYYEQFF,TGTGCCAGCTCACCGGGTCTTGGACAGTATTATGAGCAGTTCTTC
TRBJ2-7,.,TRBV4-1,TRBD1,CASSQERQGNYEQYF,TGCGCCAGCAGCCAAGAGCGACAGGGGAATTACGAGCAGTACTTC
TRBJ1-1,.,TRBV2,.,CASSQAWNTEAFF,TGTGCCAGCAGTCAGGCGTGGAACACTGAAGCTTTCTTT
TRBJ2-5,.,TRBV24-1,TRBD1,CATSDPSTGKETQYF,TGTGCCACCAGTGATCCCTCGACAGGGAAGGAGACCCAGTACTTC
TRBJ2-7,.,TRBV28,.,CASSLLIGRPAGQRGNEQYF,TGTGCCAGCAGTTTGTTGATCGGGAGGCCCGCGGGACAACGCGGGAACGAGCAGTACTTC
TRBJ2-7,.,TRBV27,TRBD1,CASSLSWGQGYEQYF,TGTGCCAGCAGTTTATCCTGGGGACAGGGGTACGAGCAGTACTTC
TRBJ2-2,.,TRBV9,TRBD1,CASSGQGGLDTGELFF,TGTGCCAGCAGCGGACAGGGTGGGTTGGACACCGGGGAGCTGTTTTTT
TRBJ2-7,.,TRBV7-7,.,CASSFGAGTLYEQYF,TGTGCTAGCAGCTTTGGAGCCGGGACACTTTACGAGCAGTACTTC